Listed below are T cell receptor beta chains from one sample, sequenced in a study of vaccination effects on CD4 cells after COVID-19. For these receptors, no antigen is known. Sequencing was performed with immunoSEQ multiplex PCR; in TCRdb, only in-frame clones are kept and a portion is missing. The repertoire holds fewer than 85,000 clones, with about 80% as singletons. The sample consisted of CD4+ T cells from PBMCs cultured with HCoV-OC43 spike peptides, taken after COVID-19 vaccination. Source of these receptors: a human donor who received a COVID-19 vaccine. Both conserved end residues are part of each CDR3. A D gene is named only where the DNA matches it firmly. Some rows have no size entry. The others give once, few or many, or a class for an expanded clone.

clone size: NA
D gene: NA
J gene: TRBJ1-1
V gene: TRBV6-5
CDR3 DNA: TGTGCCAGCGGGCCCCAAGCAGGGAGGAACACTGAAGCTTTCTTT
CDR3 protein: CASGPQAGRNTEAFF

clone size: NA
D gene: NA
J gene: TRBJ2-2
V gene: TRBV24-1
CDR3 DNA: TGTGCCACCAGTGATTCAGGCAAGCCCACCGGGGAGCTGTTTTTT
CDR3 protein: CATSDSGKPTGELFF

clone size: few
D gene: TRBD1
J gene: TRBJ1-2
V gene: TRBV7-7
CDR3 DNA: TGTGCCAGCAGCCCTATGGACAGGGGGCTGAGTAGCTACACCTTC
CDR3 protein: CASSPMDRGLSSYTF

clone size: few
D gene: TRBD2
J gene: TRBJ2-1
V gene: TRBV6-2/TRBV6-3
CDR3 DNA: TGTGCCAGCAGACCTACTAGCGGGGGGATCTACAATGAGCAGTTCTTC
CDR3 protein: CASRPTSGGIYNEQFF

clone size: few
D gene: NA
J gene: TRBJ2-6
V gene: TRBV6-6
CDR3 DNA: TGTGCCGGTCACAGGGATCCTGGGGCCAACGTCCTGACTTTC
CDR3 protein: CAGHRDPGANVLTF

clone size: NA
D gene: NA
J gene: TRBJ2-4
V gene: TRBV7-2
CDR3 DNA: TGTGCCAGCAGCTTAAGGGGCTGGGGGGATAAAAACATTCAGTACTTC
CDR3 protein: CASSLRGWGDKNIQYF

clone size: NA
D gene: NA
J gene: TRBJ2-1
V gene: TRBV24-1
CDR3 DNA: TGTGCCACCAGTGACCGGATACGCACAGGGAACAATGAGCAGTTCTTC
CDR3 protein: CATSDRIRTGNNEQFF

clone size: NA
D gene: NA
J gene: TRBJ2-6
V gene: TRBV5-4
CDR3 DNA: TGTGCCAGCAGCGCCAGGGGACGCTCTGGGGCCAACGTCCTGACTTTC
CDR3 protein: CASSARGRSGANVLTF

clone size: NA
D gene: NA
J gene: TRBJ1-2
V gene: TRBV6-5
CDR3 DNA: TGTGCCAGCAGTTTTACGGCGGGGGGCTACACCTTC
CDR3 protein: CASSFTAGGYTF

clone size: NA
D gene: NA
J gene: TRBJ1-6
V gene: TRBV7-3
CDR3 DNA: TGTGCCAGCAGCTTAACCGGGGGGCTCGGGTCACCCCTCCACTTT
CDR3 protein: CASSLTGGLGSPLHF

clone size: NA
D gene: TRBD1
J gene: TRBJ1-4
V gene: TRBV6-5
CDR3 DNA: TGTGCCGTTCCGGGACAGGGGGATGAAAAACTGTTTTTT
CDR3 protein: CAVPGQGDEKLFF

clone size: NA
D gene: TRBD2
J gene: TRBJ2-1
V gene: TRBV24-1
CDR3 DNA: TGTGCCACCAGTGACCAGGTAGCGGGGTCCTACAATGAGCAGTTCTTC
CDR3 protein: CATSDQVAGSYNEQFF

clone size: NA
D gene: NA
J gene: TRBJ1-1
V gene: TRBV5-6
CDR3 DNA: TGTGCCAGCAGCTTGGGACTTTCCCCTATGAACACTGAAGCTTTCTTT
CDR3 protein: CASSLGLSPMNTEAFF

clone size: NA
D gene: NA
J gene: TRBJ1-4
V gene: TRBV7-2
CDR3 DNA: TGTGCCACGGGCGGGTCGGATGAAAAACTGTTTTTT
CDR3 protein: CATGGSDEKLFF

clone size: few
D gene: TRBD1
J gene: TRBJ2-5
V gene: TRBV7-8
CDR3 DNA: TGTGCCAGCAGCTTCCCTACAGGGGAGCGGGAGACCCAGTACTTC
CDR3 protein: CASSFPTGERETQYF

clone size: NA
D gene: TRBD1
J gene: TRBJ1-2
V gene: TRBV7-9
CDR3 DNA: TGTGCCAGCAGCTTGGTATCCGGGACAGGAAGACACTACACCTTC
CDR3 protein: CASSLVSGTGRHYTF

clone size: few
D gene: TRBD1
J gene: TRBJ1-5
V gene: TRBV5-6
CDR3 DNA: TGTGCCAGCAGCTCCGGACAGGTCCGTCAGCCCCAGCATTTT
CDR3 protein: CASSSGQVRQPQHF

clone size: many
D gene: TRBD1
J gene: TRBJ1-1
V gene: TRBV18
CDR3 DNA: TGTGCCAGCTCACCACAGGGGGCGAACACTGAAGCTTTCTTT
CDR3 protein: CASSPQGANTEAFF

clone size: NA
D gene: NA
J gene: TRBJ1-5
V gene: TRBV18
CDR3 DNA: TGTGCCAGCTCACCACGGCAGGGTAGGAGTCAGCCCCAGCATTTT
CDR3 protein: CASSPRQGRSQPQHF

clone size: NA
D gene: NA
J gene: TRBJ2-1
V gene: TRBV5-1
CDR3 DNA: TGCGCCAGCAGCCCGCGGGACGGCTACAATGAGCAGTTCTTC
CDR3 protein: CASSPRDGYNEQFF

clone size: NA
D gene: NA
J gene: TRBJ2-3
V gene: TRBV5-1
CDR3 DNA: TGCGCCAGCAGTCAGGGGGGGCTGGCGGATACGCAGTATTTT
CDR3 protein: CASSQGGLADTQYF

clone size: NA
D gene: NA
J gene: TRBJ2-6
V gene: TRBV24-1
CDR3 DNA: TGTGCCACCAGTGAGGGTGCCATCTCTGGGGCCAACGTCCTGACTTTC
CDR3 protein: CATSEGAISGANVLTF

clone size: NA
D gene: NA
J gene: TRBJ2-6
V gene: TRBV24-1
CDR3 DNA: TGTGCCACCAGTTTGGGACTTTCTGGGGCCAACGTCCTGACTTTC
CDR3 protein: CATSLGLSGANVLTF

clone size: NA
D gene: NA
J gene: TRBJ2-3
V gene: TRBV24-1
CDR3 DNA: TGTGCCACCAGTGAGATAAGAGGGAACACAGATACGCAGTATTTT
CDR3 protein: CATSEIRGNTDTQYF

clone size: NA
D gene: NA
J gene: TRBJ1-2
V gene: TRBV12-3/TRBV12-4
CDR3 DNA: TGTGCCAGCAGCTTTGCTAAAACCTATGGCTACACCTTC
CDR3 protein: CASSFAKTYGYTF